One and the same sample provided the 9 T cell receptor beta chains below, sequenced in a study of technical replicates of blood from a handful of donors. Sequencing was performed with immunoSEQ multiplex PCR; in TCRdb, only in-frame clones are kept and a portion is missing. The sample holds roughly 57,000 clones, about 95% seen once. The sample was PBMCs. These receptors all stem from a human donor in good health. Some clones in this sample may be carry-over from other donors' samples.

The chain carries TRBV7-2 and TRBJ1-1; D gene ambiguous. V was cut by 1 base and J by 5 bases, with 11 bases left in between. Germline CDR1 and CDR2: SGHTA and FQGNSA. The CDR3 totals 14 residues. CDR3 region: CASSLVGPGTEAFF. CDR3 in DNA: TGTGCCAGCAGCTTAGTGGGCCCTGGGACTGAAGCTTTCTTT.

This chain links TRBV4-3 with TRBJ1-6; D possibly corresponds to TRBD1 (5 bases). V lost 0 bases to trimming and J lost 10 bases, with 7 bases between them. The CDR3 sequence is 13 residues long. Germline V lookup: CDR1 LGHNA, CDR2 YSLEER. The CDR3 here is CASSQEGVSPLHF. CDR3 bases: TGCGCCAGCAGCCAAGAAGGGGTGTCACCCCTCCACTTT.

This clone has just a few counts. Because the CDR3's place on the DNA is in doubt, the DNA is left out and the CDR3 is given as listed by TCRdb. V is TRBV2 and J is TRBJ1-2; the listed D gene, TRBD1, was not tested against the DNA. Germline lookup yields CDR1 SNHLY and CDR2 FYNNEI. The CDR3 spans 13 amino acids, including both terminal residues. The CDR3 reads CASILDRDYGYTF.

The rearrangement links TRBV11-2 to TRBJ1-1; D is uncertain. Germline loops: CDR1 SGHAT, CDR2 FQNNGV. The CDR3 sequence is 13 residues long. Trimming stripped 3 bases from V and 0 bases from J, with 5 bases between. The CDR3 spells CASSLALNTEAFF. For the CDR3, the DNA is TGTGCCAGCAGCTTGGCCCTGAACACTGAAGCTTTCTTT.

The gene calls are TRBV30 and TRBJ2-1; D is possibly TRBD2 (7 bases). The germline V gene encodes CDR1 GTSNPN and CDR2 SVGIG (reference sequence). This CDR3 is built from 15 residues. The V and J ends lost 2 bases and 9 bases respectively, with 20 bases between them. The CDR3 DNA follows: TGTGCCTGGAGTTTAGGCCTTGGGGGGGCAGGTGAGCAGTTCTTC. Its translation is CAWSLGLGGAGEQFF.

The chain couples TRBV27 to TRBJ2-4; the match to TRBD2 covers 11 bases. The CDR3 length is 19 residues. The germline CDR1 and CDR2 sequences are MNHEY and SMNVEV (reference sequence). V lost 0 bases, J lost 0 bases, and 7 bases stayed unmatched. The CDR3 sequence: CASSLSLPGLAGAKNIQYF. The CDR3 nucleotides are TGTGCCAGCAGTTTATCGCTCCCTGGACTAGCGGGAGCCAAAAACATTCAGTACTTC.

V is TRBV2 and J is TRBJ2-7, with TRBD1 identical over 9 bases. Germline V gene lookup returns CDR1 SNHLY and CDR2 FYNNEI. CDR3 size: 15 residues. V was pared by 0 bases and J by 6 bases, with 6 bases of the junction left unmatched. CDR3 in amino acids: CASSEAEGQGTEQYF. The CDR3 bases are TGTGCCAGCAGTGAAGCAGAGGGACAGGGCACCGAGCAGTACTTC.

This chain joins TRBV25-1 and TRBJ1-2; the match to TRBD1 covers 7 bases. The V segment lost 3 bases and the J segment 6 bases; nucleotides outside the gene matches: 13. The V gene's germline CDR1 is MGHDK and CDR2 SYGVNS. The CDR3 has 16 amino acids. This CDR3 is CASSEKTRDSKDGYTF. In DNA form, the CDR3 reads TGTGCCAGCAGTGAGAAGACTCGGGACAGTAAAGATGGCTACACCTTC.

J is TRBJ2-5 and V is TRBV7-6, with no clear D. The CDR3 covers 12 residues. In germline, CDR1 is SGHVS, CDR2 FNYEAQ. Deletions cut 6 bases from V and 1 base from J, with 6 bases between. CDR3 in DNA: TGTGCCAGCAGTCCCAGCCAAGAGACCCAGTACTTC. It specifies CASSPSQETQYF.